The T cell receptor beta chain described here comes from a study of cytomegalovirus exposure and HLA in healthy donors. Germline lookup yields CDR1 LNHDA and CDR2 SQIVND (reference sequence). The CDR3 runs to 14 residues. J was trimmed by 6 bases and V by 5 bases; bases with no gene match: 8. This clone was seen only a few times. The antigen is unknown. The PCR made use of 60 Vbeta and 13 Jbeta primers. The table came from immunoSEQ multiplex PCR; TCRdb's copy has only in-frame clones and leaves some out. The table has fewer than 200,000 clones, approximately 75% seen once. Findings and limits, study-wide: The listing of 160 or so TCR beta chains classed them as cytomegalovirus-associated. Rarity marked most TCR sequences, yet some public TCRs occurred in many donors.

The source is a girl aged 10-17 years in good health and CMV-seronegative. Sequenced: PBMCs. The chain couples TRBV19 to TRBJ1-2; TRBD1 aligns across 8 bases. DNA of the CDR3: TGTGCCAGTAGTTCAGGGGGCGCTCCCCATGGCTACACCTTC. It specifies CASSSGGAPHGYTF.